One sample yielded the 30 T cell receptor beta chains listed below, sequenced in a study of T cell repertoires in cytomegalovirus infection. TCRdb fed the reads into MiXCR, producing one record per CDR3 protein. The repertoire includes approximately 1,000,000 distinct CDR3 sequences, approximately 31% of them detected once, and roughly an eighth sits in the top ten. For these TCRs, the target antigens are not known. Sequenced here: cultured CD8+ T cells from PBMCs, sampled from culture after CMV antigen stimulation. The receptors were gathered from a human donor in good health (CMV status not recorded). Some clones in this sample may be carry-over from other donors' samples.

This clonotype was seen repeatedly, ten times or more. Written as DNA, the CDR3 is TGTGCCAGCAGGACGTTGACCAACTATGGCTACACCTTC. Translating gives CASRTLTNYGYTF. The rearrangement joins TRBV28 to TRBJ1-2; no clear D. V lost 6 bases, J lost 2 bases, and 10 bases lay in between. The CDR3 extends over 13 amino acids. The germline V gene encodes CDR1 MDHEN and CDR2 SYDVKM.

The CDR3 bases are TGTGCCAGCAGCTTAGATGATTTTACAGATAATTCACCCCTCCACTTT. Translating it yields CASSLDDFTDNSPLHF. This chain joins TRBV7-9 and TRBJ1-6; no clear D gene. Trimming stripped 1 base from V and 5 bases from J, with 12 bases between. The length of the CDR3 is 16 residues. Germline CDR1 SEHNR, CDR2 FQNEAQ (reference sequence).

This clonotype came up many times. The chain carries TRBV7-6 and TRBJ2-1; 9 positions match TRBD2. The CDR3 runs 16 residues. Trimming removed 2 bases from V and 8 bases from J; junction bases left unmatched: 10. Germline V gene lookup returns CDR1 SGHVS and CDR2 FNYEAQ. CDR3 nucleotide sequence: TGTGCCAGCAGCTTATGGCGGGGGGGCCGGGGCGATGAGCAGTTCTTC. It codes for CASSLWRGGRGDEQFF.

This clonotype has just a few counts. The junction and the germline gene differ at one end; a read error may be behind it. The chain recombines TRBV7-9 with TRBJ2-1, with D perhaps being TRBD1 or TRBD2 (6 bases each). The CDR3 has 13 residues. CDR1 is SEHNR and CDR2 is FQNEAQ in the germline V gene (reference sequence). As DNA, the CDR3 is TGTGCCAACAGCCTAGGGGGGTACAATGAGCAGTTCTTC. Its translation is CANSLGGYNEQFF.

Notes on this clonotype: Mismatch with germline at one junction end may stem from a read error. The CDR3 coding sequence is TGTGTCAGCTCACCGTCGGACAGGGTGAACTCCTACGAGCAGTACTTC. Amino acid sequence: CVSSPSDRVNSYEQYF. This sequence joins TRBV18 and TRBJ2-7, with 8 bases lining up with TRBD1. CDR1 and CDR2 (germline): KGHSH, LQKENI. The CDR3 is 16 residues long.

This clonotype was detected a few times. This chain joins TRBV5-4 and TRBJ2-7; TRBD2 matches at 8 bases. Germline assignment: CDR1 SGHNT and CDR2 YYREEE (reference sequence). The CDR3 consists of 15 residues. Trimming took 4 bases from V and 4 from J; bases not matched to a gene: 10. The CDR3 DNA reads TGTGCCAGCAGCCAGTGGGACGGGGGGGTGTACGAGCAGTACTTC. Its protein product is CASSQWDGGVYEQYF.

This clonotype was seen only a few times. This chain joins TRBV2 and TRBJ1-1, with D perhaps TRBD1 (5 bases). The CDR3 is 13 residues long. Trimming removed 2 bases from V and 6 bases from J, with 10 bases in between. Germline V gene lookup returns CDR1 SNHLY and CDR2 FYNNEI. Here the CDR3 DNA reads TGTGCCAGCAGTGAACCGGGGGATGCTGAAGCTTTCTTT. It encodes CASSEPGDAEAFF.

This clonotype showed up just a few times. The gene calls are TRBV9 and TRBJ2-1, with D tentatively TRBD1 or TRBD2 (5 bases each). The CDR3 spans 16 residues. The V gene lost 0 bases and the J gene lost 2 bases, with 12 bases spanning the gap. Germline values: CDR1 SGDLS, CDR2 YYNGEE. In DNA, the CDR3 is TGTGCCAGCAGCGTAGGAGGGAAGGGGACCTACAATGAGCAGTTCTTC. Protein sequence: CASSVGGKGTYNEQFF.

CDR3: CASSISGGGDTQYF. The CDR3 DNA follows: TGTGCCAGCAGTATCAGCGGGGGTGGGGATACGCAGTATTTT. The V gene is TRBV12-3 or TRBV12-4, the J gene TRBJ2-3; the match to TRBD2 covers 8 bases. The junction had 7 bases not matched to a gene; V was cut back by 5 bases and J by 6 bases. CDR3 size: 14 residues.

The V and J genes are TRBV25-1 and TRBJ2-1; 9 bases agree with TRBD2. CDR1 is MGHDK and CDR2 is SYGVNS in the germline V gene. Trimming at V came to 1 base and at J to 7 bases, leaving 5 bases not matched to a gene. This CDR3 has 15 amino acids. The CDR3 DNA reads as TGTGCCAGCAGTGAATTTGGCGGGGGGGCAAATGAGCAGTTCTTC. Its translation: CASSEFGGGANEQFF.

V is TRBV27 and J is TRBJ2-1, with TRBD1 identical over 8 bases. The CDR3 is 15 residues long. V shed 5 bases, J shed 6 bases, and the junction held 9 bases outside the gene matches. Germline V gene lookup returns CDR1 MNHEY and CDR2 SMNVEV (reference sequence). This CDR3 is CASSPAGQGFNEQFF. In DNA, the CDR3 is TGTGCCAGCAGTCCCGCCGGACAGGGATTCAATGAGCAGTTCTTC.

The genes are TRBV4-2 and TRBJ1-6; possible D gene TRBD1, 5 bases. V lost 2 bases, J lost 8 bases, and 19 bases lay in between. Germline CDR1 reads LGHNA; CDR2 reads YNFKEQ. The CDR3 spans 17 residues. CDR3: CASSQQRGAIGDSPLHF. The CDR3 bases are TGTGCCAGCAGCCAACAGCGAGGGGCAATTGGGGATTCACCCCTCCACTTT.

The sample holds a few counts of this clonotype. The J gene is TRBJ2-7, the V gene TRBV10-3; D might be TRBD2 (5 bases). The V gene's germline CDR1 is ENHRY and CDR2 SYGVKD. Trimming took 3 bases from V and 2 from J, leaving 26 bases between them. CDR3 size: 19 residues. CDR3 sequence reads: CAISDPVLKGGPSTYEQYF. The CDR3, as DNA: TGTGCCATCAGTGACCCCGTTTTGAAGGGCGGGCCCTCGACCTACGAGCAGTACTTC.

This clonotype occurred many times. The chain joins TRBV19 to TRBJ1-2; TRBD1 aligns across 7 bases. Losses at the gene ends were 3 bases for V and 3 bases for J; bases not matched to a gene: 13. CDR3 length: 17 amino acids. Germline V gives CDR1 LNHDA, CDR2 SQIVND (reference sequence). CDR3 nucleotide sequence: TGTGCCAGTAGTATCACCAAGGGGGCCGGGGGATACTATGGCTACACCTTC. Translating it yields CASSITKGAGGYYGYTF.

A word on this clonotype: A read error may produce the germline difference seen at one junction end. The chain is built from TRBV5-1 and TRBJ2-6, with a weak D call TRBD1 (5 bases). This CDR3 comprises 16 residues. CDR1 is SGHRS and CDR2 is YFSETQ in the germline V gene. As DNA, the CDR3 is TGCGCCAGCAGCGCCGCCCAGGGATCTGGGGCCAACGCCCTGACTTTC. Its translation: CASSAAQGSGANALTF.

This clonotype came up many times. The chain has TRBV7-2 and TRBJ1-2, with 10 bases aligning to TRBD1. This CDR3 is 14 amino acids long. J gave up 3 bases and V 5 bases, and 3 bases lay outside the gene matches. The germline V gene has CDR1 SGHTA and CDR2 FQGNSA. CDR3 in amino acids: CASSPTGGDYGYTF. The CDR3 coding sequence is TGTGCCAGCAGCCCGACAGGGGGCGACTATGGCTACACCTTC. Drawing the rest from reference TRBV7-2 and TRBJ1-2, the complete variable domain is GAGVSQSPSNKVTEKGKDVELRCDPISGHTALYWYRQSLGQGLEFLIYFQGNSAPDKSGLPSDRFSAERTGGSVSTLTIQRTQQEDSAVYLCASSPTGGDYGYTFGSGTRLTVV.

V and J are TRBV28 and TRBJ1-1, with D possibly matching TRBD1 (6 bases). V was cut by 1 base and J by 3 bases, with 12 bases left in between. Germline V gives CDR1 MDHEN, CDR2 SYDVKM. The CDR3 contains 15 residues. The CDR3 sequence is CASSLYGGSDTEAFF. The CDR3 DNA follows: TGTGCCAGCAGTTTATATGGGGGCTCTGACACTGAAGCTTTCTTT. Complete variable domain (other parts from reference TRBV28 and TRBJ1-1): DVKVTQSSRYLVKRTGEKVFLECVQDMDHENMFWYRQDPGLGLRLIYFSYDVKMKEKGDIPEGYSVSREKKERFSLILESASTNQTSMYLCASSLYGGSDTEAFFGQGTRLTVV.

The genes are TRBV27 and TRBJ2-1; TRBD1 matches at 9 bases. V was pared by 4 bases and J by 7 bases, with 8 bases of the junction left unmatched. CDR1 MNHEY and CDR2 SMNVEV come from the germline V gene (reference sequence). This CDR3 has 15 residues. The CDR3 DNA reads TGTGCCAGCAGTTCACAGGGGGCGCTGAGTAATGAGCAGTTCTTC. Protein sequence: CASSSQGALSNEQFF.

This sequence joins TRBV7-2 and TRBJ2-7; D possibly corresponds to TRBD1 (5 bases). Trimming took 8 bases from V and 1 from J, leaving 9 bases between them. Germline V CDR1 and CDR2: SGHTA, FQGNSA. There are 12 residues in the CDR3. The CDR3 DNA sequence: TGTGCCAGCCAACAGGATTCCTACGAGCAGTACTTC. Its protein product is CASQQDSYEQYF.

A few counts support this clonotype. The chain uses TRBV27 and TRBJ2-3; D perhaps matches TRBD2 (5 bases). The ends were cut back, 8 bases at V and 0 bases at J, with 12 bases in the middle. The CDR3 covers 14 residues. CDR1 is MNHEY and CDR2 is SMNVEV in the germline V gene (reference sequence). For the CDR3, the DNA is TGTGCCAGCGGCCTAAGCGGAAGCACAGATACGCAGTATTTT. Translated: CASGLSGSTDTQYF.

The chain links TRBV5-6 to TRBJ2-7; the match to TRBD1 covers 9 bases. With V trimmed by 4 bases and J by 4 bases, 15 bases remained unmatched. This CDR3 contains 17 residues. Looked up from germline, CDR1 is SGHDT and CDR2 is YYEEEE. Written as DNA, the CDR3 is TGTGCCAGCAGCCCTCCGCCGCGGGACAGGGTGTCATACGAGCAGTACTTC. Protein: CASSPPPRDRVSYEQYF.

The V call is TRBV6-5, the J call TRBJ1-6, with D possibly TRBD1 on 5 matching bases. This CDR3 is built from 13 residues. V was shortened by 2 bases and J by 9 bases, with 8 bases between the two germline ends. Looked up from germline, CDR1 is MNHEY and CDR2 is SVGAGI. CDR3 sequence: CASSYRDGSPLHF. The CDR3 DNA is TGTGCCAGCAGTTACAGGGACGGTTCACCCCTCCACTTT.

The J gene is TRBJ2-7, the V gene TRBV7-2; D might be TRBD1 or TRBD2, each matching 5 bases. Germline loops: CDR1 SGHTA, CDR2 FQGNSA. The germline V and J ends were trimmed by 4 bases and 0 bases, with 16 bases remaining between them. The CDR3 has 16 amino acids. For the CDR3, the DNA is TGTGCCAGCAGCTCGTTCCAGGGTGAGGGCTCCTACGAGCAGTACGTC. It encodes CASSSFQGEGSYEQYV.

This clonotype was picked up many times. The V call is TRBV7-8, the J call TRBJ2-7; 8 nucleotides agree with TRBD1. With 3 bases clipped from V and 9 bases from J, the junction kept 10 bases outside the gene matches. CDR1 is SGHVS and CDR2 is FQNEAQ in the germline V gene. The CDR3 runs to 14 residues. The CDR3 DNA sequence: TGTGCCAGCAGCTTCACCGAGGGGCAGGGGGCGCAGTACGTC. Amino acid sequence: CASSFTEGQGAQYV.

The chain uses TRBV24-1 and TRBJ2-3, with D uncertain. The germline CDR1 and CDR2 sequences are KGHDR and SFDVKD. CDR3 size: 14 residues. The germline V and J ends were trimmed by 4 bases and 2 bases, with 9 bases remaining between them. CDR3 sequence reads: CATSDPFHTDTQYF. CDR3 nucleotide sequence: TGTGCCACCAGTGACCCTTTTCACACAGATACGCAGTATTTT.

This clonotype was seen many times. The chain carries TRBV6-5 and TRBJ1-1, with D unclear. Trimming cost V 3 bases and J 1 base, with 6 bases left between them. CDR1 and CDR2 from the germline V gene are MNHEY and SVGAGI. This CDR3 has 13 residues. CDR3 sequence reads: CASSYFGNTEAFF. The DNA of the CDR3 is TGTGCCAGCAGTTATTTCGGGAACACTGAAGCTTTCTTT.

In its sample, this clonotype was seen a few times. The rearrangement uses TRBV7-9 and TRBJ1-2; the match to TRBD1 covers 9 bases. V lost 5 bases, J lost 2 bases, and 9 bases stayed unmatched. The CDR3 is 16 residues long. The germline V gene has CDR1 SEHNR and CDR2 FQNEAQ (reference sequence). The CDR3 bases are TGTGCCAGCAGCGGGGGCGGACAGGGGCCAAACTATGGCTACACCTTC. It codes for CASSGGGQGPNYGYTF.

The CDR3 nucleotides read TGTGCCAGCAGCCGGCCTGGCCAGGGTATGGAGACCCAGTACTTC. This translates into CASSRPGQGMETQYF. J is TRBJ2-5 and V is TRBV14, with D tentatively TRBD1 (5 bases). Germline V gene lookup returns CDR1 SGHDN and CDR2 FVKESK. Trimming removed 4 bases at V and 5 bases at J, with 17 bases between. The CDR3 is 15 residues long.

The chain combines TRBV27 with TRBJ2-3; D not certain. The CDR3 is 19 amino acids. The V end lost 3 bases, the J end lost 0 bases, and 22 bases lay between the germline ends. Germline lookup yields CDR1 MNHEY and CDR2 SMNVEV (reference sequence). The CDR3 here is CASSFFPVGHPGSTDTQYF. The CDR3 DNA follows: TGTGCCAGCAGTTTTTTCCCCGTCGGGCACCCGGGTAGCACAGATACGCAGTATTTT.

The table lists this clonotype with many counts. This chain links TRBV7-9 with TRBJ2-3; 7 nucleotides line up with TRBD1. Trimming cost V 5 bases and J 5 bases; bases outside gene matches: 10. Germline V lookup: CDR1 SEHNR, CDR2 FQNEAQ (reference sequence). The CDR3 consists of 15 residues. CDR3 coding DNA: TGTGCCAGCAGCCTCCGACAGGGTTCTGGAGATACGCAGTATTTT. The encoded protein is CASSLRQGSGDTQYF.